The next 12 T cell receptor beta chains were all read from a single sample in a study of PD-1 and CTLA-4 blockade in melanoma. The method was immunoSEQ multiplex PCR; TCRdb's version includes in-frame clones alone and lacks a portion of them. The top ten hold approximately 8.5% of the sample, which has around 32,000 clones, 85% to 90% seen once. The sample in question was CD8+ T cells from peripheral blood, obtained before anti-PD-1 treatment. These TCRs come from a human donor with melanoma.

The chain carries TRBV11-1 and TRBJ2-1; perhaps D is TRBD1 or TRBD2 (6 bases each). Germline CDR1 SGHAT, CDR2 FQDESV (reference sequence). The CDR3 runs to 15 residues. With 5 bases removed from V and 7 bases from J, the gap between germline ends came to 18 bases. Here the CDR3 reads CASSPRGELGNEQFF. CDR3 coding DNA: TGTGCCAGCAGCCCAAGGGGGGAGCTGGGGAATGAGCAGTTCTTC.

This chain connects TRBV9 to TRBJ2-3; unclear D gene. Trimming took off 6 bases at V and 2 bases at J, with 10 bases between the two ends. Germline assignment: CDR1 SGDLS and CDR2 YYNGEE. The CDR3 is 13 amino acids. The CDR3 sequence is CASNSVITDTQYF. Here the CDR3 DNA reads TGTGCCAGCAACTCGGTAATCACAGATACGCAGTATTTT.

The chain couples TRBV30 to TRBJ2-7; the D gene could be TRBD1 or TRBD2 (5 bases each). This CDR3 is built from 13 residues. Germline loops: CDR1 GTSNPN, CDR2 SVGIG (reference sequence). V lost 5 bases and J lost 1, with 12 bases in between. The CDR3 loop is CAWGDRLSYEQYF. The CDR3 DNA reads as TGTGCCTGGGGGGACCGACTGTCCTACGAGCAGTACTTC.

V gene TRBV30 combines with J gene TRBJ2-7, with D uncertain. Germline V CDR1 and CDR2: GTSNPN, SVGIG (reference sequence). CDR3 length equals 12 residues. Trimming shortened V by 2 bases and J by 4 bases, and 9 bases separated the two germline ends. The CDR3, as DNA: TGTGCCTGGAGTATAACCTCATACGAGCAGTACTTC. Its translation is CAWSITSYEQYF.

The chain recombines TRBV13 with TRBJ2-7, with D possibly matching TRBD2 (7 bases). CDR1 and CDR2 from the germline V gene are PRHDT and FYEKMQ (reference sequence). V shed 5 bases and J shed 0 bases, with 17 bases lying between them. The CDR3 is 16 amino acids. The CDR3 is CASSRGADVSSYEQYF. CDR3 bases: TGTGCCAGCAGCCGGGGGGCAGATGTGAGCTCCTACGAGCAGTACTTC.

The V gene is TRBV13, the J gene TRBJ1-1, with TRBD1 as a possible D gene (6 bases). V lost 6 bases, J lost 6 bases, and 11 bases lay in between. CDR1 is PRHDT, CDR2 FYEKMQ, per germline (reference sequence). This CDR3 is 12 amino acids long. DNA of the CDR3: TGTGCCAGCAGTCTACAGGGACCTGAAGCTTTCTTT. Translating it yields CASSLQGPEAFF.

V and J are TRBV7-8 and TRBJ1-6, with 10 bases aligning to TRBD1. CDR3 length: 16 residues. V was clipped by 2 bases and J by 7 bases; unmatched bases: 5. Germline V gene lookup returns CDR1 SGHVS and CDR2 FQNEAQ. CDR3 sequence reads: CASSLNPTGGNSPLHF. Here the CDR3 DNA reads TGTGCCAGCAGCTTAAACCCGACAGGGGGCAATTCACCCCTCCACTTT.

The V call is TRBV28, the J call TRBJ1-1; D is perhaps TRBD1 (6 bases). The CDR3 is 14 residues long. Germline-derived CDR1 and CDR2 are MDHEN and SYDVKM. Trimming left V 6 bases short and J 2 bases short, with 13 bases between. The CDR3, as DNA: TGTGCCAGCAGATTGACAGGCGGTAACACTGAAGCTTTCTTT. Translated: CASRLTGGNTEAFF.

The chain links TRBV6-5 to TRBJ1-1; a possible D gene is TRBD1 (5 bases). Germline CDR1 is MNHEY and CDR2 is SVGAGI. V lost 0 bases and J 5 bases, leaving 10 bases between the germline ends. The CDR3 runs 14 residues. CDR3 amino acids: CASSYSGGGTEAFF. The DNA of the CDR3 is TGTGCCAGCAGTTACTCTGGGGGTGGAACTGAAGCTTTCTTT.

The chain carries TRBV2 and TRBJ1-5, with D possibly matching TRBD1 (6 bases). The CDR3 covers 16 residues. Germline CDR1 SNHLY, CDR2 FYNNEI. V lost 6 bases and J lost 0, with 15 bases in between. In DNA, the CDR3 is TGTGCCAGCAGGCCTACCAGGGGATTTAGCAATCAGCCCCAGCATTTT. Translated, it gives CASRPTRGFSNQPQHF.

This rearrangement joins TRBV19 to TRBJ1-1, with D maybe TRBD1 (5 bases). The germline V and J ends were trimmed by 6 bases and 4 bases, with 15 bases remaining between them. The germline CDR1 and CDR2 sequences are LNHDA and SQIVND (reference sequence). The CDR3 is 14 amino acids. The CDR3 nucleotides are TGTGCCAGTAGCCCCTGGTCAGGGTCCACTGAAGCTTTCTTT. It encodes CASSPWSGSTEAFF.

The CDR3 DNA reads as TGCGCCAGCAGCCAAGACAGGCTGGGGTACGAGCAGTACTTC. It codes for CASSQDRLGYEQYF. The V gene is TRBV4-1, the J gene TRBJ2-7; no firm D call. The germline V gene has CDR1 MGHRA and CDR2 YSYEKL. The V end lost 0 bases, the J end lost 4 bases, and 10 bases lay between the germline ends. This CDR3 has 14 amino acids.